A selection of T cell receptor beta chains follows, all from one sample in a study of patients with pleural tuberculosis. TCRdb reprocessed the reads with MiXCR, giving one entry per CDR3 protein. The data hold 45,000 to 55,000 distinct CDR3 sequences, with 6% to 9.5% observed a single time. These receptors originate from a human donor with pleural tuberculosis. Each CDR3 is given with its conserved first and last residue. The order of the fields is D gene, V gene, J gene, clone size, CDR3 DNA, CDR3 protein. A D gene is named only where the DNA matches it firmly. Rows give clone size only sometimes, using once, few, many, or a class for an expanded clone.

-,TRBV11-1,TRBJ1-1,many,TGTGCCAGCAGCTTTCAGGCTAACACTGAAGCTTTCTTT,CASSFQANTEAFF
TRBD1,TRBV5-4,TRBJ1-1,-,TGTGCCAGCAGCTTGAGGACAGGGGGCCCTTCGGGAACTGAAGCTTTCTTT,CASSLRTGGPSGTEAFF
-,TRBV29-1,TRBJ1-1,many,TGCAGCGTTGAGTCGAACACTGAAGCTTTCTTT,CSVESNTEAFF
TRBD1,TRBV10-3,TRBJ1-3,few,TGTGCCATGAATAAAGGGACAGACTCTGGAAACACCATATATTTT,CAMNKGTDSGNTIYF
TRBD2,TRBV20-1,TRBJ2-2,many,TGCAGTGCTAGTCCCAGCGGGAAGGACACCGGGGAGCTGTTTTTT,CSASPSGKDTGELFF
-,TRBV2,TRBJ2-3,many,TGTGCCAGCAGTAAGACATACAGCACAGATACGCAGTATTTT,CASSKTYSTDTQYF
-,TRBV14,TRBJ2-5,many,TGTGCCAGCAGCACTCTAGTGAACCAAGAGACCCAGTACTTC,CASSTLVNQETQYF
-,TRBV5-1,TRBJ2-7,-,TGCGCCAGCAGCTTGTCCCAATTTAGCTCCTACGAGCAGTACTTC,CASSLSQFSSYEQYF
-,TRBV19,TRBJ2-7,few,TGTGCCAGTAGTAGTGGCGGGATGGTAGGCCCCTACGAGCAGTACTTC,CASSSGGMVGPYEQYF
-,TRBV6-2/TRBV6-3,TRBJ1-1,many,TGTGCCAGCAGTTACTCAAGGGCAGGGGCTGAAGCTTTCTTT,CASSYSRAGAEAFF
-,TRBV19,TRBJ2-1,few,TGTGCCAGTAGTATGATGTTTGGTCCGAATGAGCAGTTCTTC,CASSMMFGPNEQFF